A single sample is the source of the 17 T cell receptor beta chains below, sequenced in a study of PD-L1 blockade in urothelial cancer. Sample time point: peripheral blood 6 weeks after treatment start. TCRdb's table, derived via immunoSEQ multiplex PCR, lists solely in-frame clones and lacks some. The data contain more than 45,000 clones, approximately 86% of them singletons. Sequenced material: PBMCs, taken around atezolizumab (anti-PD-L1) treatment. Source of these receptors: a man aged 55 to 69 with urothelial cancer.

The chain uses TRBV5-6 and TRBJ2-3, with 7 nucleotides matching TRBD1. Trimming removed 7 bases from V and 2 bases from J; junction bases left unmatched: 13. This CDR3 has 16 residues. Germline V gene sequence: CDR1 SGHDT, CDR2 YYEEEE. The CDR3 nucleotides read TGTGCCAGCTATAAACTTGGGACAGAACTCACAGATACGCAGTATTTT. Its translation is CASYKLGTELTDTQYF. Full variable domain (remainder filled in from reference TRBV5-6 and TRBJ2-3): DAGVTQSPTHLIKTRGQQVTLRCSPKSGHDTVSWYQQALGQGPQFIFQYYEEEERQRGNFPDRFSGHQFPNYSSELNVNALLLGDSALYLCASYKLGTELTDTQYFGPGTRLTVL.

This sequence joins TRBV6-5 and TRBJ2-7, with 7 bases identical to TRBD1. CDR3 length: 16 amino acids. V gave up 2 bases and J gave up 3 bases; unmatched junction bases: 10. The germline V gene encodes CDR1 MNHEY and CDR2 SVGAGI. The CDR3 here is CASSYRTGALNYEQYF. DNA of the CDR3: TGTGCCAGCAGTTACCGGACAGGCGCTCTCAACTACGAGCAGTACTTC.

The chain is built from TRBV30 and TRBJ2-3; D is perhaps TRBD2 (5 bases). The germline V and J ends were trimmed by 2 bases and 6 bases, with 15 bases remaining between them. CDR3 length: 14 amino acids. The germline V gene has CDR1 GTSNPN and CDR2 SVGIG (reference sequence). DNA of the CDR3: TGTGCCTGGAGTTCGGGGTCACAAGGGGATACGCAGTATTTT. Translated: CAWSSGSQGDTQYF.

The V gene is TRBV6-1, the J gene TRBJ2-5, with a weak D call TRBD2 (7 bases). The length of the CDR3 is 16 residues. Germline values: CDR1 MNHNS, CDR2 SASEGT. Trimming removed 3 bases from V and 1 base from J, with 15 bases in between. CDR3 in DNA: TGTGCCAGCAGTGAGGGGGGCAGCGGGGTCCAAGAGACCCAGTACTTC. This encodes CASSEGGSGVQETQYF.

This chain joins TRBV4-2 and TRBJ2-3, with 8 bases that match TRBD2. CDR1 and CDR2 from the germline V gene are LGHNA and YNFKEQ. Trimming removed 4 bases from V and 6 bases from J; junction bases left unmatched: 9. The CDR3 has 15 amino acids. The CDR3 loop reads CASSPGAGGGDTQYF. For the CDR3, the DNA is TGTGCCAGCAGCCCCGGGGCGGGGGGAGGGGATACGCAGTATTTT.

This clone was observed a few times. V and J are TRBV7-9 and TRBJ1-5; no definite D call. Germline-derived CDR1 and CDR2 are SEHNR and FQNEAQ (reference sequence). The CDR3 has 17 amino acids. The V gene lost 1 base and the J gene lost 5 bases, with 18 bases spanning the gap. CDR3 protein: CASSLDGNPKGHQPQHF. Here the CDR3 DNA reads TGTGCCAGCAGCTTAGACGGGAATCCAAAAGGCCATCAGCCCCAGCATTTT.

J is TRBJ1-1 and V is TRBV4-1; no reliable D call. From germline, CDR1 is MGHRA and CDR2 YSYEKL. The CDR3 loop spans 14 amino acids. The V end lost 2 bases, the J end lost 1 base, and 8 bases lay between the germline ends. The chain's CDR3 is CASSQPTENTEAFF. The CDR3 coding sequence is TGCGCCAGCAGCCAACCGACTGAGAACACTGAAGCTTTCTTT.

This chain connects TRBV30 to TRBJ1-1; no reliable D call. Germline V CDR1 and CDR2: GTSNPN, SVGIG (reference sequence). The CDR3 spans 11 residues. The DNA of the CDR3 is TGTTTATGGAGGACGAACACTGAAGCTTTCTTT. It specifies CLWRTNTEAFF.

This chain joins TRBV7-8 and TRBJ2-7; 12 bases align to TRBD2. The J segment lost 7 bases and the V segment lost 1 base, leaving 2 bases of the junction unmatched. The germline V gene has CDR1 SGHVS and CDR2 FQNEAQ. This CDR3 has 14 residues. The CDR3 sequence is CASSLGLAGEEQYF. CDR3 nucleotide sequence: TGTGCCAGCAGCTTAGGACTAGCGGGGGAAGAGCAGTACTTC.

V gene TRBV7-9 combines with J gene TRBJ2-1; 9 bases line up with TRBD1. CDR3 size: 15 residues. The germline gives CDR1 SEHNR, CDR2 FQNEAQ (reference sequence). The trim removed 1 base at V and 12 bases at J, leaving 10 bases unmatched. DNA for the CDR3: TGTGCCAGCAGCTTAGAGTTGGGACAGGGTAAGCGGCAGTTCTTC. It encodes CASSLELGQGKRQFF.

CDR3 amino acids: CASQKGADSPLHF. The CDR3 nucleotides are TGCGCCAGTCAAAAGGGGGCCGACTCACCCCTCCACTTT. The gene calls are TRBV4-3 and TRBJ1-6; 7 bases map to TRBD1. The V gene end was trimmed by 9 bases and the J gene end by 10 bases; junction bases not matched to a gene: 9. Germline CDR1 is LGHNA and CDR2 is YSLEER. The CDR3 has 13 residues.

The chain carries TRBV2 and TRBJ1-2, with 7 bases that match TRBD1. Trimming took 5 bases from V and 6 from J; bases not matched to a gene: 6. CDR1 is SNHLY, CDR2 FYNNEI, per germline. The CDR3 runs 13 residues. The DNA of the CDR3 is TGTGCCAGCAGTACAGGGGAGCGAGATGGCTACACCTTC. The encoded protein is CASSTGERDGYTF. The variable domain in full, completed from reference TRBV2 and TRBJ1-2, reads EPEVTQTPSHQVTQMGQEVILRCVPISNHLYFYWYRQILGQKVEFLVSFYNNEISEKSEIFDDQFSVERPDGSNFTLKIRSTKLEDSAMYFCASSTGERDGYTFGSGTRLTVV.

The CDR3 nucleotides read TGTGCCAGTAACCCGACAGGGGTTTATAATTCACCCCTCCACTTT. Its translation is CASNPTGVYNSPLHF. The J gene is TRBJ1-6, the V gene TRBV19, with 8 bases lining up with TRBD1. The CDR3 has 15 residues. V shed 7 bases, J shed 4 bases, and the junction held 6 bases outside the gene matches. Germline assignment: CDR1 LNHDA and CDR2 SQIVND (reference sequence).

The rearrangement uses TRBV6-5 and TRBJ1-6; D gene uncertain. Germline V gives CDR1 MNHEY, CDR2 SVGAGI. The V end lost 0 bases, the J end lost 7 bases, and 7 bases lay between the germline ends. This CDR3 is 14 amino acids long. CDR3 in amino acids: CASSYSLRNSPLHF. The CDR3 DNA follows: TGTGCCAGCAGTTACTCGTTGAGGAATTCACCCCTCCACTTT.

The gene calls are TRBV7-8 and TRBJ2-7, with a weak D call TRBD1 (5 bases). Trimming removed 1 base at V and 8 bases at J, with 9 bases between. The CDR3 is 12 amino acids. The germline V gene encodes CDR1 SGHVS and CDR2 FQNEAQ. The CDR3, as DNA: TGTGCCAGCAGCTTAGACCAGGGCCAGCAGTACTTC. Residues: CASSLDQGQQYF.

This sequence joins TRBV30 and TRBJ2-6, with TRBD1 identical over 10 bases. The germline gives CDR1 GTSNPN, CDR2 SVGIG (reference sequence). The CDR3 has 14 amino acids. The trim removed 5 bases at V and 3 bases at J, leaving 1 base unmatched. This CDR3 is CAWDRGLGANVLTF. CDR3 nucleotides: TGTGCCTGGGACAGGGGGCTTGGGGCCAACGTCCTGACTTTC.

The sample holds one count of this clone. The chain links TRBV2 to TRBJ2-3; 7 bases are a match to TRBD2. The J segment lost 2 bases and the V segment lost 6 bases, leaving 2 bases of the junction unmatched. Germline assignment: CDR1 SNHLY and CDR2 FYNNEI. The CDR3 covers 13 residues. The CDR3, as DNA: TGTGCCAGCAGGAGGGACTACACAGATACGCAGTATTTT. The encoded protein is CASRRDYTDTQYF.